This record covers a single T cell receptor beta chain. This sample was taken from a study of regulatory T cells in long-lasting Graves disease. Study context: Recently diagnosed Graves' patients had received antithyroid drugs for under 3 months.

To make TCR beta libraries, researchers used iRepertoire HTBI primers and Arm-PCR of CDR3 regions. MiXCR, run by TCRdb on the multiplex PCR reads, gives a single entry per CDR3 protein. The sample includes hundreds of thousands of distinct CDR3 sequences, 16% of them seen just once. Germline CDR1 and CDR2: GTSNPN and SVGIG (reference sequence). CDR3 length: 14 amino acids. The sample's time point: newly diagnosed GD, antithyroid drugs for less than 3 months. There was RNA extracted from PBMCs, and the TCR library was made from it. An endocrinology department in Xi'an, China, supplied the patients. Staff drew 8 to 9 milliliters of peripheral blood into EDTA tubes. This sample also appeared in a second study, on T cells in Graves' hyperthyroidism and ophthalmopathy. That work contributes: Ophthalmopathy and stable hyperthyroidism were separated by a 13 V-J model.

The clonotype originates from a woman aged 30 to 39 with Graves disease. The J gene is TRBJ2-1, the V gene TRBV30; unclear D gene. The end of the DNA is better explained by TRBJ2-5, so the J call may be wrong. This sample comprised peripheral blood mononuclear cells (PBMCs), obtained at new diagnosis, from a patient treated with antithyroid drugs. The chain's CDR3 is CAWSRRNYQETQYF. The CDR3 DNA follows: TGTGCCTGGAGTCGAAGAAACTACCAAGAGACCCAGTACTTC.